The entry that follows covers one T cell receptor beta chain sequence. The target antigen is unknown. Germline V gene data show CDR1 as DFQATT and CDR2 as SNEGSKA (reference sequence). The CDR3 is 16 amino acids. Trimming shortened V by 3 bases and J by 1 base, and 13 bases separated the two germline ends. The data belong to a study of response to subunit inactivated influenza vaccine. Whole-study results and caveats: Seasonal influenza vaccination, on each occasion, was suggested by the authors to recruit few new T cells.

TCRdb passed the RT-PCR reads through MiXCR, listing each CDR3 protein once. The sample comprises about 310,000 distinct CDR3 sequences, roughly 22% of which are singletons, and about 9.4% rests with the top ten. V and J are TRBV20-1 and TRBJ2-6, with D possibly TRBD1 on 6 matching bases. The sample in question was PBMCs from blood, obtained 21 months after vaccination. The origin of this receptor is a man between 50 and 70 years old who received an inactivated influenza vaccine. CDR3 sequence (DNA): TGCAGTGCTAGGCGCCCGGACAGTTCTGGGGCCAACGTCCTGACTTTC. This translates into CSARRPDSSGANVLTF.